This T cell receptor (beta chain) was sequenced during a study of regulatory T cells in long-lasting Graves disease. Study results and caveats: More public clonotypes were shared by persistent patients (about 2,700) than by new patients (under 1,000).

Time point given: newly diagnosed GD, antithyroid drugs for less than 3 months. From RNA extracted from PBMCs, the TCR library was made. Trimming removed 0 bases from V and 7 bases from J, with 13 bases in between. Germline-derived CDR1 and CDR2 are MNHEY and SVGAGI. The CDR3 totals 15 residues. In building TCR beta libraries, iRepertoire HTBI primers were used together with Arm-PCR of CDR3 regions. TCRdb passed the multiplex PCR reads through MiXCR, listing each CDR3 protein once. The profile covers 440,000 or so distinct CDR3 sequences, with approximately 16% appearing a single time and around 10% taken by the ten largest. This clonotype was picked up many times. As yet, its antigen is unknown. The data also belong to a second study, concerning T cells in Graves' hyperthyroidism and ophthalmopathy.

The sequence was collected from a woman aged 25 to 39 with Graves disease. The V gene is TRBV6-5, the J gene TRBJ1-5, with D unresolved. The source was peripheral blood mononuclear cells (PBMCs), collected at new diagnosis, from a patient treated with antithyroid drugs. In DNA, the CDR3 is TGTGCCAGCAGTTACTCGAGCTCCCTTAGGCAGCCCCAGCATTTT. Protein sequence: CASSYSSSLRQPQHF.